What follows are 15 T cell receptor beta chains derived from one specimen sequenced in a study of T-cell memory formation after mild COVID-19. Each CDR3 protein is one row after TCRdb ran MiXCR on the 5' RACE reads. The sample consists of hundreds of thousands of distinct CDR3 sequences, over 25% of them appearing once. The sequenced material came from PBMCs or a T cell subset sorted from them (not recorded which). These receptors were taken from an adult woman who had mild COVID-19 (a few samples of this study predate the infection). Cell type and time point are not known.

There are a few counts of this clonotype. This chain uses TRBV4-2 with TRBJ2-7; 8 bases map to TRBD1. Trimming removed 3 bases from V and 3 bases from J; junction bases left unmatched: 4. The CDR3 spans 14 residues. Germline V gene data show CDR1 as LGHNA and CDR2 as YNFKEQ. The chain's CDR3 is CASSHPTGVYEQYF. The CDR3 DNA is TGTGCCAGCAGCCACCCGACAGGGGTCTACGAGCAGTACTTC.

Note on this clonotype: A junction boundary mismatches the germline segment, possibly from a read error. The chain employs TRBV7-6 and TRBJ2-7; 7 bases map to TRBD2. The CDR3 is 14 amino acids. Germline V gene data show CDR1 as SGHVS and CDR2 as FNYEAQ. CDR3 DNA sequence: TGTGCCAGCAGCATAGCTAGCGGCTCCTACGAGCAGTACTTC. Amino acids: CASSIASGSYEQYF.

This clonotype was seen a handful of times. The genes are TRBV20-1 and TRBJ2-1, with 9 positions matching TRBD2. V gave up 3 bases and J gave up 4 bases; unmatched junction bases: 7. CDR1 DFQATT and CDR2 SNEGSKA come from the germline V gene (reference sequence). The CDR3 contains 15 residues. CDR3 bases: TGCAGTGCTAGGGGACTAGCAGTTCCATACAATGAGCAGTTCTTC. This sequence encodes CSARGLAVPYNEQFF.

This clonotype was detected only a few times. The chain combines TRBV5-6 with TRBJ2-2; D perhaps matches TRBD2 (6 bases). Trimming took 5 bases from V and 1 from J, leaving 15 bases between them. The CDR3 runs to 16 residues. Germline assignment: CDR1 SGHDT and CDR2 YYEEEE. CDR3 coding DNA: TGTGCCAGCAGTTACCCCTGGGGACTGAACACCGGGGAGCTGTTTTTT. Translating gives CASSYPWGLNTGELFF.

The rearrangement links TRBV7-8 to TRBJ2-2, with 7 bases aligning to TRBD2. Germline trimming cut 5 bases from V and 7 bases from J; bases unmatched to any gene: 4. The CDR3 is 13 amino acids. The germline V gene has CDR1 SGHVS and CDR2 FQNEAQ. In DNA form, the CDR3 reads TGTGCCAGCAGCGGGAGGGCCGGCGGGGAGCTGTTTTTT. This translates into CASSGRAGGELFF.

The V gene is TRBV19, the J gene TRBJ1-1; no definite D call. The germline V gene has CDR1 LNHDA and CDR2 SQIVND (reference sequence). The CDR3 consists of 13 residues. The ends were cut back, 7 bases at V and 0 bases at J, with 9 bases in the middle. The DNA of the CDR3 is TGTGCCAGTATGGGAACCCTGAACACTGAAGCTTTCTTT. The encoded protein is CASMGTLNTEAFF.

As concerns this clonotype: The junction shows a germline mismatch at one end, possibly a read error. This rearrangement joins TRBV7-8 to TRBJ2-2, with D unresolved. CDR1 SGHVS and CDR2 FQNEAQ come from the germline V gene. The CDR3 consists of 16 residues. The DNA for the CDR3 is TGTGACAGCAGCTTAATGTTACTTACGAACACCGGGGAGCTGTTTTTT. It yields the protein CDSSLMLLTNTGELFF.

This clonotype was seen a handful of times. The chain has TRBV7-9 and TRBJ2-3; 12 positions agree with TRBD2. The CDR3 has 15 amino acids. V shed 2 bases, J shed 4 bases, and the junction held 1 base outside the gene matches. In germline, CDR1 is SEHNR, CDR2 FQNEAQ (reference sequence). The CDR3 bases are TGTGCCAGCAGCTTAAGACTAGCGGGAGCAGATACGCAGTATTTT. It codes for CASSLRLAGADTQYF.

The chain uses TRBV12-3 or TRBV12-4 and TRBJ1-1; no firm D call. V was cut by 9 bases and J by 7 bases, with 9 bases left in between. The CDR3 spans 10 residues. CDR3 sequence (DNA): TGTGCCAGTCGGCGGGATGAAGCTTTCTTT. It is translated as CASRRDEAFF.

A few counts support this clonotype. The chain employs TRBV6-6 and TRBJ2-1, with unresolved D. The CDR3 is 13 amino acids. The V end was cut by 7 bases, the J end by 5 bases, with 12 bases between. Germline-derived CDR1 and CDR2 are MNHNY and SVGAGI (reference sequence). The CDR3 bases are TGTGCCAGCACCAGGTTGGCTAACAATGAGCAGTTCTTC. Amino acids: CASTRLANNEQFF.

This chain uses TRBV20-1 with TRBJ2-1, with no clear D. V was trimmed by 7 bases and J by 6 bases, leaving 19 bases between them. The CDR3 sequence is 14 residues long. Looked up from germline, CDR1 is DFQATT and CDR2 is SNEGSKA (reference sequence). CDR3 DNA sequence: TGCAGTGTAAAGGGCCTTCCCTTATCCAATGAGCAGTTCTTC. Translation: CSVKGLPLSNEQFF.

This chain joins TRBV20-1 and TRBJ2-4, with TRBD2 identical over 10 bases. V was clipped by 5 bases and J by 1 base; unmatched bases: 8. Per the germline V gene, CDR1 is DFQATT and CDR2 is SNEGSKA (reference sequence). The CDR3 has 16 residues. The CDR3 DNA is TGCAGTGCTCCCCAGCGGGGGGGCCGGGCCAAAAACATTCAGTACTTC. It encodes CSAPQRGGRAKNIQYF.

The CDR3 sequence: CASSPAGTGIQDIQYF. In DNA, the CDR3 is TGTGCCAGCAGCCCGGCCGGGACAGGGATCCAGGACATTCAGTACTTC. This sequence joins TRBV9 and TRBJ2-4; TRBD1 matches at 9 bases. Germline assignment: CDR1 SGDLS and CDR2 YYNGEE. Trimming removed 4 bases from V and 8 bases from J; junction bases left unmatched: 13. The CDR3 covers 16 residues.

This chain links TRBV7-9 with TRBJ1-4, with TRBD1 as a possible D gene (6 bases). Trimming took off 5 bases at V and 8 bases at J, with 18 bases between the two ends. The CDR3 totals 15 residues. The germline V gene encodes CDR1 SEHNR and CDR2 FQNEAQ (reference sequence). The CDR3 DNA reads TGTGCCAGCAGCATCCAACAGGGACATCGAGAAAAACTGTTTTTT. It encodes CASSIQQGHREKLFF.

The chain couples TRBV20-1 to TRBJ2-1; no clear D gene. Trimming removed 3 bases from V and 0 bases from J, with 15 bases in between. The CDR3 is 16 amino acids. The germline gives CDR1 DFQATT, CDR2 SNEGSKA (reference sequence). The CDR3 reads CSARRTIDISYNEQFF. The DNA for the CDR3 is TGCAGTGCTAGGAGGACCATCGATATCTCCTACAATGAGCAGTTCTTC.